This entry lists 27 T cell receptor beta chains sequenced from one sample in a study of blood T cell repertoires in COVID-19 (TCRdb year 2020). The library was obtained by the immunoSEQ multiplex PCR assay. The immuneACCESS repertoire file appears here via TCRdb, limited to in-frame rearrangements. These files lack a portion of the clones; in checked studies, under half of the deficit traces to unresolved V genes, and the cause of the others is not known. The sample contains 150,000 to 180,000 clones, about 89% of them found a single time. The ten top clones hold about 0.55% of the sample. Sample: peripheral blood. These receptors were obtained from a man aged 45-60 years with acute or convalescent COVID-19.

V gene TRBV6-4 combines with J gene TRBJ2-1; D ambiguous. This CDR3 is built from 15 residues. Trimming removed 3 bases from V and 4 bases from J, with 13 bases in between. Germline assignment: CDR1 MRHNA and CDR2 SNTAGT. This chain's CDR3 is CASSEAANPYNEQFF. CDR3 DNA: TGTGCCAGCAGTGAGGCGGCTAACCCATACAATGAGCAGTTCTTC.

The V and J genes are TRBV5-1 and TRBJ2-3, with 10 positions matching TRBD2. The CDR3 runs 14 residues. Per the germline V gene, CDR1 is SGHRS and CDR2 is YFSETQ. V dropped 3 bases and J dropped 6; count of bases not matched to a gene: 4. The CDR3 DNA sequence: TGCGCCAGCAGCTCCCCGGGACTAGCGGATACGCAGTATTTT. Amino acid sequence: CASSSPGLADTQYF.

The chain links TRBV2 to TRBJ2-5, with TRBD2 matching 10 bases. V shed 5 bases and J 4 bases; nucleotides not matched to a gene: 10. Germline values: CDR1 SNHLY, CDR2 FYNNEI. The CDR3 has 16 amino acids. For the CDR3, the DNA is TGTGCCAGCAGTCCGGAGCGAGCGGGGGGGGGAGAGACCCAGTACTTC. As protein: CASSPERAGGGETQYF.

Here the CDR3 DNA reads TGTGCCAGCAGCTTGGCCCTGGGGGAGGGCGACTATGGCTACACCTTC. Translating it yields CASSLALGEGDYGYTF. This chain uses TRBV5-5 with TRBJ1-2; D possibly corresponds to TRBD1 (5 bases). The CDR3 totals 16 residues. CDR1 and CDR2 from the germline V gene are SGHKS and YYEKEE (reference sequence). Trimming left V 0 bases short and J 3 bases short, with 15 bases between.

This rearrangement joins TRBV6-2 or TRBV6-3 to TRBJ1-5; D is uncertain. The length of the CDR3 is 13 residues. The ends were cut back, 7 bases at V and 8 bases at J, with 15 bases in the middle. Germline V lookup: CDR1 MNHEY, CDR2 SVGEGT. Written as DNA, the CDR3 is TGTGCCAGCACCCCCGGTTTCCTAGAGCCCCAGCATTTT. Its translation: CASTPGFLEPQHF.

This clone was observed a few times. This sequence joins TRBV19 and TRBJ2-7; D is undetermined. Germline V lookup: CDR1 LNHDA, CDR2 SQIVND (reference sequence). V was trimmed by 3 bases and J by 0 bases, leaving 12 bases between them. This CDR3 is built from 15 residues. The CDR3 spells CASSISADISYEQYF. The CDR3 nucleotides are TGTGCCAGTAGTATTTCTGCCGACATCTCCTACGAGCAGTACTTC.

The chain recombines TRBV6-5 with TRBJ1-4, with a tentative D call TRBD1 (6 bases). Germline V gene data show CDR1 as MNHEY and CDR2 as SVGAGI. This CDR3 has 15 amino acids. Trimming took off 6 bases at V and 3 bases at J, with 14 bases between the two ends. The DNA of the CDR3 is TGTGCCAGCAGCCTTAGACAGGTCTCTAATGAAAAACTGTTTTTT. It encodes CASSLRQVSNEKLFF.

The chain carries TRBV5-4 and TRBJ2-2; TRBD2 aligns across 9 bases. The CDR3 runs 15 residues. V shed 2 bases and J 7 bases; nucleotides not matched to a gene: 6. CDR1 is SGHNT and CDR2 is YYREEE in the germline V gene (reference sequence). The CDR3 DNA reads as TGTGCCAGCAGCTTTCGCGGGGGGGCGGTCGGGGAGCTGTTTTTT. Translation gives CASSFRGGAVGELFF.

The CDR3 DNA sequence: TGTGCCAGCAGCGTAGCCGGGGGGGAAGTAAACGAAAAACTGTTTTTT. Translating it yields CASSVAGGEVNEKLFF. The chain combines TRBV9 with TRBJ1-4, with D perhaps matching TRBD1 (5 bases). Germline CDR1 SGDLS, CDR2 YYNGEE. Trimming cost V 0 bases and J 8 bases, with 17 bases left between them. The CDR3 contains 16 residues.

This rearrangement joins TRBV5-1 to TRBJ2-5; D is uncertain. The CDR3 has 15 residues. Germline assignment: CDR1 SGHRS and CDR2 YFSETQ. The V and J ends lost 0 bases and 4 bases respectively, with 13 bases between them. CDR3 amino acids: CASSLEGRPGETQYF. In nucleotides, the CDR3 is TGCGCCAGCAGCTTGGAAGGTCGCCCGGGAGAGACCCAGTACTTC.

The CDR3 DNA reads TGCGCCAGCAGCTTGGATTACACAGTAGGTGGCTACACCTTC. It yields the protein CASSLDYTVGGYTF. The genes are TRBV5-1 and TRBJ1-2; D unresolved. Germline values: CDR1 SGHRS, CDR2 YFSETQ. The CDR3 has 14 residues. Trimming stripped 0 bases from V and 7 bases from J, with 13 bases between. The full variable domain, completed using reference TRBV5-1 and TRBJ1-2, is KAGVTQTPRYLIKTRGQQVTLSCSPISGHRSVSWYQQTPGQGLQFLFEYFSETQRNKGNFPGRFSGRQFSNSRSEMNVSTLELGDSALYLCASSLDYTVGGYTFGSGTRLTVV.

This clone is a singleton in its sample. This chain uses TRBV19 with TRBJ2-3; D gene ambiguous. V was cut by 1 base and J by 6 bases, with 8 bases left in between. This CDR3 has 13 residues. Per germline, CDR1 LNHDA and CDR2 SQIVND (reference sequence). CDR3 sequence reads: CASSIGFRDTQYF. In DNA form, the CDR3 reads TGTGCCAGTAGTATAGGTTTCCGGGATACGCAGTATTTT.

This clone was observed a single time. The sample carries other DNA sequences with the same CDR3. The chain recombines TRBV28 with TRBJ1-2; D gene ambiguous. V was trimmed by 5 bases and J by 4 bases, leaving 2 bases between them. CDR1 is MDHEN, CDR2 SYDVKM, per germline. The CDR3 loop spans 10 amino acids. The CDR3 loop reads CASSRYGYTF. In nucleotides, the CDR3 is TGTGCCAGCAGTCGCTATGGCTACACCTTC.

The chain uses TRBV4-1 and TRBJ1-3; D call uncertain. The CDR3 length is 14 residues. Trimming stripped 0 bases from V and 4 bases from J, with 7 bases between. CDR1 and CDR2 from the germline V gene are MGHRA and YSYEKL. DNA of the CDR3: TGCGCCAGCAGCCAAGATCGTGTCGGAAACACCATATATTTT. Translated, it gives CASSQDRVGNTIYF.

The chain has TRBV7-2 and TRBJ1-5; 7 nucleotides agree with TRBD1. V was clipped by 1 base and J by 2 bases; unmatched bases: 2. The germline gives CDR1 SGHTA, CDR2 FQGNSA. The CDR3 is 15 residues long. The DNA of the CDR3 is TGTGCCAGCAGCTTAGGGGACAGAGGCAATCAGCCCCAGCATTTT. It yields the protein CASSLGDRGNQPQHF. Based on the CDR3 plus reference TRBV7-2 and TRBJ1-5, the full variable domain is GAGVSQSPSNKVTEKGKDVELRCDPISGHTALYWYRQSLGQGLEFLIYFQGNSAPDKSGLPSDRFSAERTGGSVSTLTIQRTQQEDSAVYLCASSLGDRGNQPQHFGDGTRLSIL.

This clone was seen only once. V is TRBV19 and J is TRBJ1-2, with 8 positions matching TRBD1. CDR1 is LNHDA and CDR2 is SQIVND in the germline V gene (reference sequence). Trimming removed 6 bases from V and 7 bases from J; junction bases left unmatched: 7. The length of the CDR3 is 13 residues. The CDR3 here is CASRRTGLSGYTF. The CDR3, as DNA: TGTGCCAGTAGGAGGACAGGGCTGTCTGGCTACACCTTC.

The CDR3 sequence is CASSWREKLFF. For the CDR3, the DNA is TGTGCCAGCAGCTGGAGGGAAAAACTGTTTTTT. V is TRBV28 and J is TRBJ1-4; D is ambiguous. The CDR3 length is 11 residues. Trimming stripped 6 bases from V and 8 bases from J, with 7 bases between. CDR1 is MDHEN and CDR2 is SYDVKM in the germline V gene.

The chain carries TRBV9 and TRBJ1-3, with D uncertain. V was pared by 0 bases and J by 5 bases, with 18 bases between. Germline loops: CDR1 SGDLS, CDR2 YYNGEE. The CDR3 spans 17 residues. The CDR3 here is CASSVVTGTLWRNTIYF. CDR3 sequence (DNA): TGTGCCAGCAGCGTAGTGACTGGTACCCTCTGGAGAAACACCATATATTTT.

The chain couples TRBV6-5 to TRBJ2-6; 8 bases agree with TRBD1. V shed 8 bases, J shed 1 base, and the junction held 4 bases outside the gene matches. This CDR3 spans 15 amino acids. Looked up from germline, CDR1 is MNHEY and CDR2 is SVGAGI. The CDR3 loop is CASRDRLSGANVLTF. DNA of the CDR3: TGTGCCAGCCGGGACAGGTTGTCTGGGGCCAACGTCCTGACTTTC.

This CDR3 is CSLRQWMNTEAFF. CDR3 in DNA: TGCAGCCTCCGACAGTGGATGAACACTGAAGCTTTCTTT. J is TRBJ1-1 and V is TRBV29-1; tentative D call: TRBD1 (5 bases). Germline V CDR1 and CDR2: SQVTM, ANQGSEA. Trimming took off 8 bases at V and 0 bases at J, with 13 bases between the two ends. CDR3 length: 13 residues.

The V call is TRBV6-5, the J call TRBJ1-2; D is perhaps TRBD1 (5 bases). The CDR3 has 12 residues. V lost 6 bases to trimming and J lost 7 bases, with 12 bases between them. The germline V gene encodes CDR1 MNHEY and CDR2 SVGAGI. The chain's CDR3 is CASRWGRGGYTF. CDR3 in DNA: TGTGCCAGCAGATGGGGGAGGGGTGGCTACACCTTC.

V usage is TRBV27 and J usage is TRBJ2-7; 9 bases are a match to TRBD1. The CDR3 has 15 residues. The germline gives CDR1 MNHEY, CDR2 SMNVEV (reference sequence). V was pared by 3 bases and J by 4 bases, with 7 bases of the junction left unmatched. The CDR3 sequence: CASSLRNRGPYEQYF. In nucleotides, the CDR3 is TGTGCCAGCAGTTTGAGGAACAGGGGGCCGTACGAGCAGTACTTC.

The CDR3 DNA follows: TGTGCCAGCAGTTACTCGGCTAGCAGCCTTCAAGAGACCCAGTACTTC. This codes for CASSYSASSLQETQYF. The chain recombines TRBV6-2 or TRBV6-3 with TRBJ2-5, with D possibly being TRBD2 (5 bases). The CDR3 runs 16 residues. From germline, CDR1 is MNHEY and CDR2 SVGEGT. Trimming took 0 bases from V and 2 from J, leaving 13 bases between them.

CDR3 region: CASSTNTGGVDQPQHF. CDR3 sequence (DNA): TGTGCCAGCAGCACTAACACAGGGGGCGTGGATCAGCCCCAGCATTTT. The V call is TRBV7-6, the J call TRBJ1-5, with 9 positions matching TRBD1. Germline CDR1 is SGHVS and CDR2 is FNYEAQ. The CDR3 consists of 16 residues. V was pared by 5 bases and J by 5 bases, with 10 bases of the junction left unmatched.

The chain carries TRBV7-2 and TRBJ2-5; the match to TRBD2 covers 7 bases. The CDR3 is 14 residues long. V shed 3 bases and J 4 bases; nucleotides not matched to a gene: 5. Per germline, CDR1 SGHTA and CDR2 FQGNSA. CDR3 in amino acids: CASSFRLAIETQYF. The CDR3, as DNA: TGTGCCAGCAGCTTCAGACTAGCAATAGAGACCCAGTACTTC.

The chain joins TRBV11-2 to TRBJ2-5, with D uncertain. The CDR3 length is 14 residues. Trimming took off 1 base at V and 2 bases at J, with 8 bases between the two ends. Germline assignment: CDR1 SGHAT and CDR2 FQNNGV. The CDR3 sequence: CASSLVVGQETQYF. The DNA for the CDR3 is TGTGCCAGCAGCTTAGTGGTCGGGCAAGAGACCCAGTACTTC.

This sequence joins TRBV28 and TRBJ1-5; TRBD1 matches at 7 bases. Germline CDR1 reads MDHEN; CDR2 reads SYDVKM. V gave up 5 bases and J gave up 4 bases; unmatched junction bases: 8. The CDR3 runs 15 residues. In nucleotides, the CDR3 is TGTGCCAGCAGTCCGCCGAGGACAGGAAATCAGCCCCAGCATTTT. This encodes CASSPPRTGNQPQHF.